The clone carrying this T cell receptor beta chain has a count of ten or more. Antigen: not known. The record originates from a study of molecular identifiers for immune sequencing clone quantification. Study in general: Naive CD8 cell RNA, from roughly 21,000 or 96,000 cells, was split five ways in replicates, with four sequenced.

Naive CD8 T cells were sorted as CD8+CD4-CCR7+CD45RA+. Germline assignment: CDR1 SGHDN and CDR2 FVKESK. Trimming removed 9 bases from V and 2 bases from J, with 17 bases in between. The CDR3 length is 15 residues. Previously described methods and listed TCR primers were employed for the bulk TCR libraries. In TCRdb, the PCR reads were re-called with MiXCR into one record per CDR3 protein. The sample includes about 640,000 distinct CDR3 sequences, approximately 20% of them seen just once. Regarding the study as a whole: Among roughly 910,000 naive cells, spiked Jurkat TCR RNA from a single cell was reportedly detectable.

Material for sequencing was naive CD8+ T cells from blood, with Jurkat cell RNA spiked in. Subset: FACS-sorted CD8+CD4-CCR7+CD45RA+ naive T cells. The source is a human donor in good health. Some libraries in this study had Jurkat cell RNA spiked in. The genes are TRBV14 and TRBJ2-1, with D hard to call. As DNA, the CDR3 is TGTGCCAGTACCCCCTGGCTGGGGACCTACAATGAGCAGTTCTTC. Translating gives CASTPWLGTYNEQFF.